Below, 11 T cell receptor beta chains from the same sample are listed, as sequenced in a study of OX40 agonist ivuxolimab in advanced cancers. Clones were sequenced by immunoSEQ multiplex PCR, and TCRdb holds only the in-frame ones, with some missing. In the table there are 35,000 to 45,000 clones, 82% of which are singletons. Sequences were derived from CD4+ or CD8+ T cells sorted from blood, sampled in a trial of the OX40 agonist ivuxolimab. These TCRs come from an adult with an advanced solid tumor such as melanoma, head and neck, liver or kidney cancer.

The J gene is TRBJ2-3, the V gene TRBV9, with TRBD2 matching over 11 bases. Germline-derived CDR1 and CDR2 are SGDLS and YYNGEE. This CDR3 comprises 18 residues. V shed 3 bases, J shed 1 base, and the junction held 10 bases outside the gene matches. DNA for the CDR3: TGTGCCAGCAGCGCAACTAGCGGGAGCGCCTTAGGCACAGATACGCAGTATTTT. This codes for CASSATSGSALGTDTQYF.

This rearrangement joins TRBV7-3 to TRBJ1-1, with a weak D call TRBD1 (5 bases). Germline CDR1 is SGHTA and CDR2 is FQGTGA. The ends were cut back, 4 bases at V and 4 bases at J, with 13 bases in the middle. The CDR3 covers 14 residues. The CDR3 coding sequence is TGTGCCAGCAGCTCCGGGGGATTTGGCACTGAAGCTTTCTTT. It codes for CASSSGGFGTEAFF.

The rearrangement joins TRBV28 to TRBJ1-3; D perhaps matches TRBD1 (5 bases). The CDR3 is made up of 15 amino acids. Trimming took 5 bases from V and 2 from J, leaving 13 bases between them. Germline V gene data show CDR1 as MDHEN and CDR2 as SYDVKM. The CDR3 DNA reads as TGTGCCAGCAGTCCTCACGGGGGTACTGGAAACACCATATATTTT. This encodes CASSPHGGTGNTIYF.

This chain uses TRBV18 with TRBJ2-1; weak D call: TRBD2 (5 bases). Germline V gene lookup returns CDR1 KGHSH and CDR2 LQKENI. The CDR3 extends over 17 amino acids. The germline V and J ends were trimmed by 0 bases and 0 bases, with 12 bases remaining between them. DNA of the CDR3: TGTGCCAGCTCACCACCGCTAGCCGGGCTCTCCTACAATGAGCAGTTCTTC. As protein: CASSPPLAGLSYNEQFF.

Only one count was recorded for this clone. The chain links TRBV27 to TRBJ2-1; 8 nucleotides align to TRBD2. The CDR3 extends over 15 amino acids. The germline V gene encodes CDR1 MNHEY and CDR2 SMNVEV (reference sequence). Unmatched junction bases numbered 9, after V lost 3 bases and J lost 8 bases. In DNA form, the CDR3 reads TGTGCCAGCAGTTTGACGGGGACTAGTTTCCATGAGCAGTTCTTC. Its protein product is CASSLTGTSFHEQFF.

This clone was observed a handful of times. This chain joins TRBV4-1 and TRBJ1-5; TRBD1 aligns across 10 bases. Trimming removed 2 bases from V and 2 bases from J; junction bases left unmatched: 12. CDR1 and CDR2 from the germline V gene are MGHRA and YSYEKL. CDR3 length: 19 residues. The CDR3 sequence: CASSQQGGQGTLGNQPQHF. For the CDR3, the DNA is TGCGCCAGCAGCCAACAAGGGGGACAGGGGACTTTGGGCAATCAGCCCCAGCATTTT.

The V gene is TRBV28, the J gene TRBJ2-3; D remains unclear. The CDR3 runs to 14 residues. With 2 bases removed from V and 6 bases from J, the gap between germline ends came to 12 bases. Germline V gives CDR1 MDHEN, CDR2 SYDVKM. The CDR3: CASSLRLPPDTQYF. CDR3 nucleotides: TGTGCCAGCAGTTTACGACTCCCCCCGGATACGCAGTATTTT.

The chain recombines TRBV6-1 with TRBJ1-4; weak D call: TRBD1 (5 bases). CDR1 and CDR2 (germline): MNHNS, SASEGT. V lost 6 bases and J lost 5, with 13 bases in between. The CDR3 is 14 residues long. This CDR3 reads CASRDLAGNEKLFF. The CDR3, as DNA: TGTGCCAGCAGGGACCTAGCAGGGAATGAAAAACTGTTTTTT.

The chain carries TRBV10-3 and TRBJ2-5; D is perhaps TRBD2 (6 bases). This CDR3 spans 13 amino acids. CDR1 is ENHRY and CDR2 is SYGVKD in the germline V gene. Trimming pared 11 bases from V and 1 base from J, leaving 14 bases between. CDR3 protein: CASRRDRQETQYF. CDR3 DNA: TGTGCCTCCAGGAGGGACCGCCAAGAGACCCAGTACTTC.

This chain links TRBV7-2 with TRBJ2-1; the match to TRBD2 covers 9 bases. The germline gives CDR1 SGHTA, CDR2 FQGNSA. V trimming: 5 bases; J trimming: 7 bases; junction bases outside the gene matches: 9. This CDR3 contains 15 residues. Written as DNA, the CDR3 is TGTGCCAGCAGCCAGCGGGGGGCCTATCTTAATGAGCAGTTCTTC. As protein: CASSQRGAYLNEQFF. The whole variable domain, remainder taken from reference TRBV7-2 and TRBJ2-1, is GAGVSQSPSNKVTEKGKDVELRCDPISGHTALYWYRQSLGQGLEFLIYFQGNSAPDKSGLPSDRFSAERTGGSVSTLTIQRTQQEDSAVYLCASSQRGAYLNEQFFGPGTRLTVL.

The rearrangement uses TRBV2 and TRBJ1-2; D unclear. Trimming removed 4 bases at V and 8 bases at J, with 14 bases between. CDR3 length: 13 residues. Germline V gene sequence: CDR1 SNHLY, CDR2 FYNNEI. CDR3 DNA sequence: TGTGCCAGCAGTGTAGACTTTGGGTCAGGCTACACCTTC. Protein sequence: CASSVDFGSGYTF.